Listed below are T cell receptor beta chains from one sample, sequenced in a study of blood T cell repertoires in COVID-19. TCRdb's copy holds only in-frame clones and misses some; the assay was immunoSEQ multiplex PCR. The table shows a few hundred thousand clones, with approximately 89% occurring only once. Sequenced input: PBMCs or T cells enriched from blood (not recorded which). The receptor set was obtained from a man aged 30 to 39 who had recovered from COVID-19. Both conserved end residues are part of each CDR3. D genes are given only for firm matches. Size values are once, few and many counts, or a class for expanded clones, and some rows have none.

TRBJ1-5 | TRBD1 | TRBV2 | once | TGTGCCAGCAGTGAACGGGGGACAGTTAGCAATCAGCCCCAGCATTTT | CASSERGTVSNQPQHF
TRBJ1-1 | NA | TRBV10-3 | NA | TGTGCCATCAGTGCAGGGGTATGGGTCCTGAACACTGAAGCTTTCTTT | CAISAGVWVLNTEAFF
TRBJ1-5 | NA | TRBV12-2 | few | TGTGCAAGTCGCTTTAGTCTCCGGACCGGGGACAGACTTCCTAGGCAGCCCCAGCATTTT | CASRFSLRTGDRLPRQPQHF
TRBJ1-1 | TRBD1 | TRBV6-5 | NA | TGTGCCAGCAGCCGACAGGGAGCAAACACTGAAGCTTTCTTT | CASSRQGANTEAFF
TRBJ2-5 | NA | TRBV19 | NA | TGTGCCAGTAAAGAGGAAACTTCTCGGGGAGAGACCCAGTACTTC | CASKEETSRGETQYF
TRBJ2-7 | NA | TRBV6-5 | NA | TGTGCCAGCAGGACAGGGTCACGGAGGGGCGAGCAGTACTTC | CASRTGSRRGEQYF
TRBJ1-1 | TRBD1 | TRBV5-4 | NA | TGTGCCAGCAGCCCTGACAGGGGAAGAACTGAAGCTTTCTTT | CASSPDRGRTEAFF
TRBJ1-2 | NA | TRBV14 | NA | TGTGCCAGCAGCCAAGATCAGGCCAGTTCGGGCTACACCTTC | CASSQDQASSGYTF
TRBJ1-6 | TRBD1 | TRBV7-3 | NA | TGTGCCAGCAGCTTGACAGGGACGAATAATTCACCCCTCCACTTT | CASSLTGTNNSPLHF
TRBJ1-4 | TRBD1 | TRBV2 | NA | TGTGCCAGCGGAATAGACAGGGTGGTTGAAAAACTGTTTTTT | CASGIDRVVEKLFF
TRBJ1-2 | TRBD1 | TRBV19 | NA | TGTGCCAGTAGCCGGGACAGCAAACCCTCTAACTATGGCTACACCTTC | CASSRDSKPSNYGYTF
TRBJ1-1 | NA | TRBV3-1/TRBV3-2 | once | TGTGCCAGCAGCTACCGGACAGCGAACACTGAAGCTTTCTTT | CASSYRTANTEAFF
TRBJ1-6 | NA | TRBV18 | NA | TGTGCCAGCTCACTTGGGGGAGGAACCTATAATTCACCCCTCCACTTT | CASSLGGGTYNSPLHF
TRBJ1-1 | TRBD1 | TRBV10-3 | NA | TGTGCCATCAGTGAGTCCATTAGTACAGGGGGCACTGAAGCTTTCTTT | CAISESISTGGTEAFF
TRBJ2-7 | NA | TRBV2 | NA | TGTGCCAGCAGGCAAGAGTTCTACGAGCAGTACTTC | CASRQEFYEQYF
TRBJ1-3 | NA | TRBV11-2 | NA | TGTGCCAGCAGCCAGGAGGGAGGAAACACCATATATTTT | CASSQEGGNTIYF
TRBJ2-7 | NA | TRBV6-4 | NA | TGTGCCAGCAGTGACTCGAATGGTAGGGGAATTACCTACGAGCAGTACTTC | CASSDSNGRGITYEQYF
TRBJ2-5 | NA | TRBV15 | NA | TGTGCCACCAGCAGAGATCGACAGCCAGAGACCCAGTACTTC | CATSRDRQPETQYF